This TCR beta chain is from a study of T cell repertoires in cytomegalovirus infection. Turning to the study itself: Indications of both CMV infection and matching HLA type were provided by public TCR beta signatures.

TCRdb ran MiXCR on the reads and lists one entry per CDR3 protein. Altogether 700,000 to 900,000 distinct CDR3 sequences are present, under 35% being singletons, with the ten largest covering roughly 14%. Concerning this clonotype itself: Its antigen is not identified.

The CDR3 runs to 15 residues. Germline CDR1 and CDR2: SGHVS and FQNEAQ. V shed 3 bases, J shed 2 bases, and the junction held 5 bases outside the gene matches. The TCR comes from a human donor in good health (CMV status not recorded). Some clones in this sample may be carry-over from other donors' samples. The genes are TRBV7-8 and TRBJ2-3, with TRBD2 identical over 7 bases. This specimen was cultured CD8+ T cells from PBMCs, taken from culture after CMV antigen stimulation. CDR3 loop: CASSFGLGSTDTQYF. CDR3 bases: TGTGCCAGCAGCTTTGGACTAGGGTCCACAGATACGCAGTATTTT.